This record covers a single T cell receptor beta chain. The data stem from a study of blood T cell repertoires in COVID-19. Study-level information: COVID-19 samples from acute and convalescent phases originated in the United States, Italy and Spain. Sources were T cells, B-cell-depleted T cells, or PBMCs; the material itself was cDNA or gDNA.

Original analysis: Estimated nucleated cell counts came from reference gene primer amplification. The method was immunoSEQ multiplex PCR; TCRdb's version includes in-frame clones alone and lacks a portion of them. The D gene and trimming were derived from the DNA, and the V and J assignments and clone size from that table. The top ten hold approximately 35% of the sample, which has 130,000 to 150,000 clones, more than 75% seen once. Germline CDR1 is SGHTA and CDR2 is FQGTGA. The CDR3 consists of 14 residues. The V and J ends lost 5 bases and 4 bases, in that order; junction bases with no gene match: 4.

This sequence joins TRBV7-3 and TRBJ2-7; 11 positions match TRBD1. The sequencing input was peripheral blood. The sequence derives from a middle-aged man who had recovered from COVID-19. DNA of the CDR3: TGTGCCAGCAGCAGAGGGACAGGGGGTTACGAGCAGTACTTC. Translating gives CASSRGTGGYEQYF.